These 20 T cell receptor beta chains were sequenced from one sample in a study of cytomegalovirus exposure and HLA in healthy donors. PCR amplification relied on 60 Vbeta primers (plus 13 Jbeta primers). Measured with immunoSEQ multiplex PCR; TCRdb has only the in-frame clones, and not every one. The table shows approximately 130,000 clones, with 85% to 90% occurring only once. The specimen was PBMCs. These receptors were obtained from a young woman in good health and CMV-seropositive.

Comments on this clone: At one end the junction does not follow the germline gene, possibly because of a read error. V and J are TRBV5-1 and TRBJ2-2; 8 bases map to TRBD2. The germline CDR1 and CDR2 sequences are SGHRS and YFSETQ. The CDR3 runs to 13 residues. This chain's CDR3 is CTSAAGDTGELFF. The DNA for the CDR3 is TGCACCAGCGCAGCGGGGGACACCGGGGAGCTGTTTTTT. Based on the CDR3 plus reference TRBV5-1 and TRBJ2-2, the full variable domain is KAGVTQTPRYLIKTRGQQVTLSCSPISGHRSVSWYQQTPGQGLQFLFEYFSETQRNKGNFPGRFSGRQFSNSRSEMNVSTLELGDSALYLCTSAAGDTGELFFGEGSRLTVL.

The chain is built from TRBV6-1 and TRBJ1-2; 8 bases fit TRBD1. Germline CDR1 MNHNS, CDR2 SASEGT. The CDR3 contains 15 residues. With 2 bases clipped from V and 3 bases from J, the junction kept 5 bases outside the gene matches. CDR3 sequence (DNA): TGTGCCAGCAGTGAACTTGGGACAGGAGACTATGGCTACACCTTC. Protein sequence: CASSELGTGDYGYTF.

The gene calls are TRBV6-5 and TRBJ2-3; perhaps TRBD1 as D (6 bases). V shed 8 bases and J shed 4 bases, with 13 bases lying between them. The CDR3 is 13 amino acids. CDR1 MNHEY and CDR2 SVGAGI come from the germline V gene. CDR3 DNA: TGTGCCAGCGGTTTTCCAGGGGCAGATACGCAGTATTTT. Amino acid sequence: CASGFPGADTQYF.

This clone has just one count. The chain is built from TRBV6-1 and TRBJ1-5, with 8 bases matching TRBD1. The V gene end was trimmed by 4 bases and the J gene end by 6 bases; junction bases not matched to a gene: 8. Germline V gene sequence: CDR1 MNHNS, CDR2 SASEGT. The CDR3 spans 15 residues. CDR3 nucleotides: TGTGCCAGCAGTGTAGCCGGACAGGGCGTTCAGCCCCAGCATTTT. Residues: CASSVAGQGVQPQHF.

This clone was seen a single time. V and J are TRBV7-8 and TRBJ1-4; D is uncertain. Germline V CDR1 and CDR2: SGHVS, FQNEAQ. The CDR3 length is 15 residues. V shed 1 base and J shed 4 bases, with 10 bases lying between them. As DNA, the CDR3 is TGTGCCAGCAGCTTAGATGGCAGGAATAATGAAAAACTGTTTTTT. It specifies CASSLDGRNNEKLFF.

The V gene is TRBV27, the J gene TRBJ2-3; TRBD1 aligns across 11 bases. Germline values: CDR1 MNHEY, CDR2 SMNVEV (reference sequence). This CDR3 region has 14 residues. Unmatched junction bases numbered 1, after V lost 4 bases and J lost 4 bases. The CDR3 sequence is CASSWGQGADTQYF. The DNA of the CDR3 is TGTGCCAGCAGTTGGGGACAGGGGGCAGATACGCAGTATTTT.

The rearrangement joins TRBV7-9 to TRBJ1-1; no clear D gene. V lost 4 bases and J 4 bases, leaving 10 bases between the germline ends. Per the germline V gene, CDR1 is SEHNR and CDR2 is FQNEAQ (reference sequence). The CDR3 has 13 residues. CDR3 sequence (DNA): TGTGCCAGCAGCTCAGGAGGGATCACTGAAGCTTTCTTT. This gives the protein CASSSGGITEAFF.

The chain couples TRBV18 to TRBJ2-6; perhaps TRBD2 as D (5 bases). The CDR3 is made up of 15 amino acids. CDR1 KGHSH and CDR2 LQKENI come from the germline V gene. Trimming left V 1 base short and J 2 bases short, with 6 bases between. The CDR3 DNA reads as TGTGCCAGCTCACCACGGGGAGCTGGGGCCAACGTCCTGACTTTC. Amino acid sequence: CASSPRGAGANVLTF.

This clone is a singleton in its sample. The rearrangement joins TRBV7-8 to TRBJ2-7, with D possibly TRBD1 on 7 matching bases. The CDR3 consists of 14 residues. Germline V CDR1 and CDR2: SGHVS, FQNEAQ. With 3 bases removed from V and 7 bases from J, the gap between germline ends came to 16 bases. The CDR3 sequence is CASSFSGGFGEQYF. In DNA, the CDR3 is TGTGCCAGCAGCTTTTCAGGGGGGTTCGGGGAGCAGTACTTC.

This clone was detected only once. The rearrangement links TRBV30 to TRBJ1-5, with a possible D match to TRBD1 (5 bases). V lost 2 bases and J 0 bases, leaving 8 bases between the germline ends. The length of the CDR3 is 14 residues. The V gene's germline CDR1 is GTSNPN and CDR2 SVGIG (reference sequence). The CDR3 sequence: CAWSKGASNQPQHF. CDR3 DNA sequence: TGTGCCTGGAGTAAAGGGGCTAGCAATCAGCCCCAGCATTTT.

V and J are TRBV5-1 and TRBJ1-2, with 9 bases identical to TRBD1. The V segment lost 4 bases and the J segment 6 bases; nucleotides outside the gene matches: 7. The length of the CDR3 is 14 residues. CDR1 is SGHRS, CDR2 YFSETQ, per germline. The CDR3 DNA is TGCGCCAGCAGCCCGTCGGACAGGGGAGATGGCTACACCTTC. Its translation: CASSPSDRGDGYTF.

This chain connects TRBV5-1 to TRBJ2-3; 7 nucleotides agree with TRBD2. Germline assignment: CDR1 SGHRS and CDR2 YFSETQ. CDR3 length equals 16 residues. V lost 5 bases to trimming and J lost 0 bases; unmatched junction nucleotides: 9. CDR3 DNA: TGCGCCAGCAGGGCCGTAGAGCGGGGCAGCACAGATACGCAGTATTTT. Translation gives CASRAVERGSTDTQYF. The complete variable domain, with remaining parts taken from reference TRBV5-1 and TRBJ2-3, reads KAGVTQTPRYLIKTRGQQVTLSCSPISGHRSVSWYQQTPGQGLQFLFEYFSETQRNKGNFPGRFSGRQFSNSRSEMNVSTLELGDSALYLCASRAVERGSTDTQYFGPGTRLTVL.

The chain carries TRBV27 and TRBJ1-1, with 10 bases lining up with TRBD1. Germline V CDR1 and CDR2: MNHEY, SMNVEV (reference sequence). The CDR3 covers 15 residues. V was clipped by 1 base and J by 6 bases; unmatched bases: 5. The CDR3 loop is CASSLLGQGTPEAFF. DNA for the CDR3: TGTGCCAGCAGTTTATTGGGACAGGGGACCCCTGAAGCTTTCTTT.

The chain uses TRBV2 and TRBJ1-1; D perhaps matches TRBD1 (6 bases). V lost 5 bases to trimming and J lost 8 bases, with 12 bases between them. The CDR3 is made up of 12 amino acids. Germline V CDR1 and CDR2: SNHLY, FYNNEI. CDR3: CASSLPGTEAFF. In DNA form, the CDR3 reads TGTGCCAGCAGTTTACCCGGGACAGAAGCTTTCTTT.

V is TRBV25-1 and J is TRBJ1-5; the match to TRBD1 covers 7 bases. The V and J ends lost 2 bases and 5 bases, in that order; junction bases with no gene match: 3. Per germline, CDR1 MGHDK and CDR2 SYGVNS. The CDR3 runs 14 residues. The CDR3 sequence: CASSEGDRDQPQHF. The CDR3 DNA reads as TGTGCCAGCAGTGAAGGGGACAGAGATCAGCCCCAGCATTTT.

V and J are TRBV5-1 and TRBJ2-1; 7 nucleotides match TRBD2. J was trimmed by 6 bases and V by 0 bases; bases with no gene match: 3. The CDR3 spans 14 residues. CDR1 is SGHRS, CDR2 YFSETQ, per germline. CDR3: CASSLEAGINEQFF. In DNA, the CDR3 is TGCGCCAGCAGCTTGGAAGCGGGAATCAATGAGCAGTTCTTC.

The CDR3 here is CASSLTTSGSYNEQFF. The CDR3 coding sequence is TGCGCCAGCAGCTTGACGACTAGCGGTTCCTACAATGAGCAGTTCTTC. J is TRBJ2-1 and V is TRBV5-1; 9 bases map to TRBD2. Trimming removed 1 base from V and 1 base from J; junction bases left unmatched: 3. Germline V gene data show CDR1 as SGHRS and CDR2 as YFSETQ. The CDR3 totals 16 residues.

V usage is TRBV19 and J usage is TRBJ1-2; D is unresolved. Germline V gives CDR1 LNHDA, CDR2 SQIVND (reference sequence). The V and J ends lost 8 bases and 8 bases respectively, with 12 bases between them. The CDR3 has 11 residues. The CDR3 protein is CASSASGGYTF. Written as DNA, the CDR3 is TGTGCCAGTTCGGCTTCAGGAGGCTACACCTTC. The variable domain in full, with the rest retrieved from reference TRBV19 and TRBJ1-2, is DGGITQSPKYLFRKEGQNVTLSCEQNLNHDAMYWYRQDPGQGLRLIYYSQIVNDFQKGDIAEGYSVSREKKESFPLTVTSAQKNPTAFYLCASSASGGYTFGSGTRLTVV.

This clone was observed a single time. This rearrangement joins TRBV18 to TRBJ2-2, with D possibly matching TRBD1 (6 bases). The CDR3 has 21 amino acids. V was trimmed by 2 bases and J by 4 bases, leaving 29 bases between them. The germline V gene encodes CDR1 KGHSH and CDR2 LQKENI. CDR3 in amino acids: CASSPTAELFGQPQGTGELFF. CDR3 DNA sequence: TGTGCCAGCTCACCAACAGCCGAACTATTTGGACAGCCCCAGGGCACCGGGGAGCTGTTTTTT.

The genes are TRBV28 and TRBJ1-2, with 11 bases aligning to TRBD1. V lost 7 bases and J lost 0; bases outside the gene matches: 10. Germline V lookup: CDR1 MDHEN, CDR2 SYDVKM. The CDR3 has 17 residues. CDR3 bases: TGTGCCAGCACAATCACCGGGGGACAGGGGGCTAACTATGGCTACACCTTC. Translating gives CASTITGGQGANYGYTF.